Listed below are T cell receptor beta chains from one sample, sequenced in a study of human T cells and chemical hapten exposure. TCRdb analysed the RACE reads with MiXCR anew, one entry per CDR3 protein. The data contain under 100,000 distinct CDR3 sequences, roughly 11% of them singletons. The specimen was whole blood, collected in connection with sensitization to the hapten diphenylcyclopropenone (DPC). Receptors were obtained from a woman in her thirties or forties with alopecia areata. Some clones in this sample may be carry-over from other donors' samples. CDR3s leave out the opening cysteine and the closing phenylalanine or tryptophan.

v_call	cdr3_aa
TRBV29-1	SVEDQAGAGDTQY
TRBV7-2	ASSPPGLAVYNEQF
TRBV27	ASSLLAGGLNNEQF
TRBV29-1	SSKIQSDTEAF
TRBV12-3/TRBV12-4	ASSSSIATDTQY
TRBV28	ASSLFGGVSYEQY
TRBV5-4	ASSRDGGGDTEAF
TRBV7-3	ASSLIPAGGSTDTQY
TRBV5-4	ASSSSGTNNEQF
TRBV20-1	SAARDSSGNTIY
TRBV7-2	ASSPRAPWGTDTQY
TRBV6-5	ASRRRTGTGELF
TRBV11-2	ASRGTGTDTEAF
TRBV11-2	ASSFAPGYQETQY
TRBV19	ASSTPTSGSVDTQY
TRBV9	ASSVGLARNTGELF
TRBV7-9	ASSPIGLGTDTQY
TRBV12-3/TRBV12-4	ASSWIPNTEAF
TRBV7-2	ASSFLAGSGNEQF
TRBV11-2	ASSPRRASGNAGHEQF
TRBV6-5	ASRTVAANYEQY
TRBV20-1	SAKLPGDTQY
TRBV7-9	ASSLGQRGGEQF
TRBV27	ASSLNPASGGDGADTQY
TRBV27	ASSFVHGLQETQY
TRBV5-1	ASSSGTGKETQY
TRBV7-9	ASSSRTGESPLH
TRBV5-1	ASSLAQGGMSYEQF
TRBV29-1	SADANTEAF
TRBV6-1	ASSEAGWALNEQF
TRBV5-4	ASSLQPNYGYT